This record concerns one T cell receptor (beta chain) sequence. Antigen specificity is unknown. TCR beta libraries were made by quantitative 5'-RACE with molecular barcodes. Via MiXCR, TCRdb re-called the 5' RACE reads, giving one row per CDR3 protein. The sample lists 800,000 to 900,000 distinct CDR3 sequences; 12% were seen once. Trimming cost V 3 bases and J 2 bases, with 20 bases left between them. This CDR3 contains 17 residues. Germline V lookup: CDR1 GTSNPN, CDR2 SVGIG (reference sequence). The data derive from a study of CD8 T cells in ankylosing spondylitis. Study outcomes and limitations: A TCR beta motif of 7 or 8 highly homologous variants appeared characteristic of ankylosing spondylitis blood.

This TCR derives from a male donor with ankylosing spondylitis. The sample comprised blood, either unsorted or a sorted T cell fraction (not recorded which). V and J are TRBV30 and TRBJ1-5; D is undetermined. This CDR3 reads CAWSPSQGLLGNQPQHF. DNA for the CDR3: TGTGCCTGGAGCCCCTCACAAGGACTCCTGGGCAATCAGCCCCAGCATTTT.